This T cell receptor beta chain was sequenced for a study of T cells in Graves' hyperthyroidism and ophthalmopathy. At the level of the study: Pretreatment peripheral blood was obtained at initial diagnosis. Study-wide results and limits: Model predictions of ophthalmopathy came a median approximately 6 months before onset.

Germline V gene lookup returns CDR1 SGHDN and CDR2 FVKESK. The germline V and J ends were trimmed by 0 bases and 6 bases, with 9 bases remaining between them. The CDR3 spans 13 residues. RNA transcripts yielded amplified TCR beta CDR3 regions. TCR CDR3 underwent first-round RT-PCR with the HTBI primer set. TCRdb fed the multiplex PCR reads into MiXCR, producing one record per CDR3 protein. The sample carries 600,000 or so distinct CDR3 sequences, 15% to 20% recorded once. As to this clonotype: As yet, its antigen is unknown.

Thyroid ultrasound and orbital computed tomography, with clinical symptoms and serum thyroxine and TRAb, informed diagnoses. V is TRBV14 and J is TRBJ2-7; no clear D. Input material: blood. This TCR derives from a woman in her twenties or thirties with Graves' hyperthyroidism. CDR3 DNA: TGTGCCAGCAGCCAAGATCCTGATGGCGAGCAGTACTTC. This translates into CASSQDPDGEQYF.